The 12 T cell receptor beta chains given below trace back to one sample, sequenced in a study of Graves' ophthalmopathy and Graves' hyperthyroidism. The TCR beta CDR3 regions underwent amplification from RNA transcripts. Second-round multiplex PCR followed a first-round RT-PCR using HTBI primers. One entry per CDR3 protein results from TCRdb running MiXCR on the multiplex PCR reads. Among roughly 50,000 distinct CDR3 sequences listed, 50% to 65% were seen once. Sequenced sample: peripheral blood. These receptors were taken from an adult man with Graves' ophthalmopathy.

A word on this clonotype: One end of the junction varies from germline; a read error may be responsible. The chain uses TRBV7-7 and TRBJ2-1, with 9 bases aligning to TRBD1. The V gene's germline CDR1 is SSHAT and CDR2 FNYEAQ (reference sequence). The length of the CDR3 is 17 residues. CDR3 nucleotide sequence: TGTGCTAGCAGCCACATACAGGGGGCGAATATGTACAATGAGCAGTTCTTC. It encodes CASSHIQGANMYNEQFF.

In this sample, this clonotype turned up many times. CDR3 nucleotide sequence: TGTGCCAGCAGCCAACTGGGGGGCAGGGAGACCCAGTACTTC. Translated: CASSQLGGRETQYF. This chain joins TRBV3-1 and TRBJ2-5; D is tentatively TRBD1 or TRBD2 (6 bases each). The CDR3 sequence is 14 residues long. The V gene lost 2 bases and the J gene lost 5 bases, with 12 bases spanning the gap. The germline V gene has CDR1 LGHDT and CDR2 YNNKEL (reference sequence).

The chain carries TRBV15 and TRBJ1-1, with 8 bases aligning to TRBD1. The ends lost 5 bases at V and 2 bases at J; junction bases unmatched: 7. CDR1 and CDR2 (germline): LNHNV, YYDKDF (reference sequence). This CDR3 region has 15 residues. The CDR3: CATSPNRGINTEAFF. The CDR3 DNA follows: TGTGCCACCAGCCCAAACAGGGGGATAAACACTGAAGCTTTCTTT.

This clonotype was detected many times. The chain links TRBV4-2 to TRBJ2-2; TRBD1 matches at 10 bases. The CDR3 is made up of 16 amino acids. Trimming at V came to 6 bases and at J to 4 bases, leaving 8 bases not matched to a gene. Germline V gives CDR1 LGHNA, CDR2 YNFKEQ. The CDR3 here is CASSTRQGAVTGELFF. CDR3 nucleotide sequence: TGTGCCAGCAGTACGAGACAGGGGGCTGTCACCGGGGAGCTGTTTTTT.

The chain has TRBV25-1 and TRBJ1-6, with 8 positions matching TRBD1. The V segment lost 5 bases and the J segment 14 bases; nucleotides outside the gene matches: 11. The CDR3 spans 14 residues. From germline, CDR1 is MGHDK and CDR2 SYGVNS. The chain's CDR3 is CASSTLGSTGALHF. CDR3 DNA: TGTGCCAGCAGTACCCTCGGGTCGACAGGGGCCCTCCACTTT.

The genes are TRBV24-1 and TRBJ2-1; D is ambiguous. The CDR3 sequence is 14 residues long. The V and J ends lost 1 base and 5 bases respectively, with 8 bases between them. Germline-derived CDR1 and CDR2 are KGHDR and SFDVKD. DNA of the CDR3: TGTGCCACCAGTGATTTAGGGTTCAACAATGAGCAGTTCTTC. It is translated as CATSDLGFNNEQFF.

The chain combines TRBV5-8 with TRBJ1-2, with D tentatively TRBD1 (5 bases). The V end lost 7 bases, the J end lost 4 bases, and 14 bases lay between the germline ends. The CDR3 runs 13 residues. CDR1 and CDR2 (germline): SGHTS, YDEGEE. In DNA form, the CDR3 reads TGTGCCAGCCAAGCGAGGGGCCCCTATGGCTACACCTTC. Its protein product is CASQARGPYGYTF.

The chain couples TRBV10-1 to TRBJ2-2, with D possibly TRBD1 on 6 matching bases. The V end lost 10 bases, the J end lost 0 bases, and 12 bases lay between the germline ends. Germline lookup yields CDR1 WNHNN and CDR2 SYGVQD (reference sequence). The CDR3 totals 14 residues. DNA of the CDR3: TGCGCCACTAACAGGGATTCGAACACCGGGGAGCTGTTTTTT. It yields the protein CATNRDSNTGELFF.

In DNA form, the CDR3 reads TGTGCCAGCAGCTTAGCCGGTTACGGCTATGGCTACACCTTC. Amino acid sequence: CASSLAGYGYGYTF. The rearrangement joins TRBV7-2 to TRBJ1-2; D is uncertain. Per germline, CDR1 SGHTA and CDR2 FQGNSA. V dropped 0 bases and J dropped 4 bases, with 9 bases sitting between them. The CDR3 length is 14 residues.

The V gene is TRBV27, the J gene TRBJ2-7; no firm D call. The V and J ends lost 4 bases and 5 bases respectively, with 6 bases between them. CDR1 MNHEY and CDR2 SMNVEV come from the germline V gene (reference sequence). This CDR3 is built from 11 residues. The CDR3 here is CASSSFHEQYF. The CDR3 DNA follows: TGTGCCAGCAGTTCCTTCCACGAGCAGTACTTC.

The J gene is TRBJ1-5, the V gene TRBV7-9, with TRBD1 matching over 9 bases. V shed 6 bases and J 4 bases; nucleotides not matched to a gene: 7. This CDR3 spans 15 amino acids. From germline, CDR1 is SEHNR and CDR2 FQNEAQ (reference sequence). DNA for the CDR3: TGTGCCAGCAGATCGGGACAGGGAGGAAATCAGCCCCAGCATTTT. Amino acid sequence: CASRSGQGGNQPQHF. The full variable domain, completed using reference TRBV7-9 and TRBJ1-5, is DTGVSQNPRHKITKRGQNVTFRCDPISEHNRLYWYRQTLGQGPEFLTYFQNEAQLEKSRLLSDRFSAERPKGSFSTLEIQRTEQGDSAMYLCASRSGQGGNQPQHFGDGTRLSIL.

This clonotype was found many times. The chain carries TRBV6-1 and TRBJ2-1; TRBD2 agrees at 7 bases. Germline V gene lookup returns CDR1 MNHNS and CDR2 SASEGT. V lost 5 bases to trimming and J lost 5 bases; unmatched junction nucleotides: 6. The CDR3 is 14 residues long. DNA of the CDR3: TGTGCCAGCAGTTGGGGGAGGGCCGACAATGAGCAGTTCTTC. This translates into CASSWGRADNEQFF.